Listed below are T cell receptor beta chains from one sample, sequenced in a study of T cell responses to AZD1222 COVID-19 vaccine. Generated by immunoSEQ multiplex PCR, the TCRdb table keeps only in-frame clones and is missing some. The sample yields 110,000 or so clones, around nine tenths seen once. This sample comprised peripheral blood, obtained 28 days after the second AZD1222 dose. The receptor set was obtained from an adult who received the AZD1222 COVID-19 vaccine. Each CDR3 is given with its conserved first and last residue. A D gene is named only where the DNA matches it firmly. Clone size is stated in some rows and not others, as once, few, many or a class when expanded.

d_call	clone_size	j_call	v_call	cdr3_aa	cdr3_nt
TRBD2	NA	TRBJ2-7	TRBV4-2	CASSQDLVHRGGYEQYF	TGTGCCAGCAGCCAAGATTTAGTGCACCGGGGGGGCTACGAGCAGTACTTC
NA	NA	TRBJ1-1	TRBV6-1	CASSERMTEAFF	TGTGCCAGCAGTGAACGGATGACTGAAGCTTTCTTT
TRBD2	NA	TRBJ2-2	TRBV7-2	CASSPWTSKTGELFF	TGTGCCAGCAGCCCCTGGACTAGTAAGACCGGGGAGCTGTTTTTT
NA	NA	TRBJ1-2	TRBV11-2	CASSLLIGNYGYTF	TGTGCCAGCAGCTTACTGATAGGGAACTATGGCTACACCTTC
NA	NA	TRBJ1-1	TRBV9	CASSVAPEEAEAFF	TGTGCCAGCAGCGTAGCCCCCGAGGAGGCTGAAGCTTTCTTT
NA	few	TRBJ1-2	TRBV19	CASNTGLGGFGYTF	TGTGCCAGTAACACGGGGTTGGGGGGGTTTGGCTACACCTTC
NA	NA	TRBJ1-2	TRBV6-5	CASSYFEAGREGYTF	TGTGCCAGCAGTTATTTCGAGGCGGGGCGCGAGGGCTACACCTTC
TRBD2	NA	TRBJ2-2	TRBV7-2	CASSPSGGATGELFF	TGTGCCAGCAGTCCTAGCGGGGGGGCCACCGGGGAGCTGTTTTTT
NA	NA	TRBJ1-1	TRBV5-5	CASSPNPGLNTEAFF	TGTGCCAGCAGCCCAAACCCCGGACTGAACACTGAAGCTTTCTTT
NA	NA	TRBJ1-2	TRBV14	CASSPQDRYGYTF	TGTGCCAGCAGCCCACAAGATCGCTATGGCTACACCTTC
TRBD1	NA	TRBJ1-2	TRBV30	CAWSVPRDRKWGYGYTF	TGTGCCTGGAGTGTACCGCGGGACAGAAAGTGGGGCTATGGCTACACCTTC
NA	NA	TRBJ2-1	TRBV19	CASSIIQLSSYNEQFF	TGTGCCAGTAGTATAATCCAGCTGAGCTCCTACAATGAGCAGTTCTTC
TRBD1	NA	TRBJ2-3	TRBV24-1	CATSDPGQYTDTQYF	TGTGCCACCAGTGATCCGGGACAGTACACAGATACGCAGTATTTT
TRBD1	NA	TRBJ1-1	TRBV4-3	CASSQDRLRSGAFF	TGCGCCAGCAGCCAGGACAGGTTACGGAGTGGGGCTTTCTTT
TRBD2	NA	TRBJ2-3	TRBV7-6	CASSLLVAGANTDTQYF	TGTGCCAGCAGCTTACTGGTAGCGGGGGCAAACACAGATACGCAGTATTTT
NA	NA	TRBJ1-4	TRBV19	CASGIATGWNEKLFF	TGTGCCAGTGGCATCGCGACAGGTTGGAATGAAAAACTGTTTTTT
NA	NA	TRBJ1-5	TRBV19	CASSTLDGGRKGQPQHF	TGTGCCAGTAGTACTCTGGACGGGGGGCGAAAGGGTCAGCCCCAGCATTTT
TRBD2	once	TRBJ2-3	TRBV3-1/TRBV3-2	CASSTAVTGGNLNTQYF	TGTGCCAGCAGCACGGCCGTAACGGGAGGTAATCTAAATACGCAGTATTTT
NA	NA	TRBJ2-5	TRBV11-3	CASSQGRETQYF	TGTGCCAGCAGTCAGGGTAGAGAGACCCAGTACTTC
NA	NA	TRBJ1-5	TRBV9	CASSAGLYSNQPQHF	TGTGCCAGCAGCGCGGGACTGTATAGCAATCAGCCCCAGCATTTT